This T cell receptor (beta chain) was obtained from a study of blood T cells in healthy people across ages. Study-wide points: Per million T cells, the diversity of TCR beta decreased roughly linearly as age advanced.

A second about 6 to 12 cycle PCR used barcoded and J-beta primers. Using its own MiXCR run on the 5' RACE reads, TCRdb lists one record per CDR3 protein. The sample has around 1,000,000 distinct CDR3 sequences, 20% to 25% seen once. This clonotype was seen a few times. Its specificity is not known. The germline V gene has CDR1 MNHEY and CDR2 SVGEGT. This CDR3 is built from 14 residues. V was trimmed by 2 bases and J by 6 bases, leaving 13 bases between them. These data are also associated with another study on T cells of mothers and their children.

The origin of this receptor is a girl aged 2-9 years in good health. The rearrangement joins TRBV6-2 or TRBV6-3 to TRBJ2-5; D gene ambiguous. Input material: blood. The CDR3 reads CASSYHQPGQTQYF. CDR3 DNA: TGTGCCAGCAGTTACCACCAGCCCGGGCAGACCCAGTACTTC.